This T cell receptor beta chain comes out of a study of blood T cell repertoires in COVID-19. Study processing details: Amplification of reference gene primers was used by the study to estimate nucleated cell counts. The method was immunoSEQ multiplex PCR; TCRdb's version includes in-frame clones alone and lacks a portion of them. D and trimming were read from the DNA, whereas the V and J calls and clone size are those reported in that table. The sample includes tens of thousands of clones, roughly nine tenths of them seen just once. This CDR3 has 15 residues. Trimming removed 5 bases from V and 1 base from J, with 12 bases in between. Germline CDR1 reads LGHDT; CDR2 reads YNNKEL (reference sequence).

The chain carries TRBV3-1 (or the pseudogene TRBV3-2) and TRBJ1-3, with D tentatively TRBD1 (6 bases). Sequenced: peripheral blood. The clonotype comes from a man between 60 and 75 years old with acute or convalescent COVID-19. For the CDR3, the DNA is TGTGCCAGCAGCAGGGGGTTTGGGTCTGGAAACACCATATATTTT. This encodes CASSRGFGSGNTIYF.